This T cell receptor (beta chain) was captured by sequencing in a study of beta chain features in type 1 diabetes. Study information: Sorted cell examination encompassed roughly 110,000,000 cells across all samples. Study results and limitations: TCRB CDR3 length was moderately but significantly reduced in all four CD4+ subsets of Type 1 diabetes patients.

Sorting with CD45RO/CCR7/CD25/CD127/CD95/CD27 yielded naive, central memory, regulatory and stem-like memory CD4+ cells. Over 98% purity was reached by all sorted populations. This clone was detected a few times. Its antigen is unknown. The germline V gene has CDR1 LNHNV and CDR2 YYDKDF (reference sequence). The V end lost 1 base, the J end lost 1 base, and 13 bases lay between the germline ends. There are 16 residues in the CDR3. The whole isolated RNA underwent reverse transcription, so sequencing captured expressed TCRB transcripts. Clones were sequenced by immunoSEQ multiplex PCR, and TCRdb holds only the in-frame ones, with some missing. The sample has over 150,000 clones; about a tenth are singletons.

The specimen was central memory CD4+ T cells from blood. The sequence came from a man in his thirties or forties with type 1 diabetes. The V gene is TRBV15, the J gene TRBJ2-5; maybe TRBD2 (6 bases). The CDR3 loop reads CATSRARGASQETQYF. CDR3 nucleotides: TGTGCCACCAGCAGAGCTCGCGGGGCCTCCCAAGAGACCCAGTACTTC.